One and the same sample provided the 17 T cell receptor beta chains below, sequenced in a study of cytomegalovirus exposure and HLA in healthy donors. Primers included in the PCR were 60 Vbeta and 13 Jbeta primers. TCRdb's copy holds only in-frame clones and misses some; the assay was immunoSEQ multiplex PCR. The sample shows about 190,000 clones, approximately 82% of them seen only once. Input material: PBMCs. The source of these receptors is a woman under 30 in good health and CMV-seropositive.

The gene calls are TRBV6-5 and TRBJ2-1, with 7 positions matching TRBD2. V was clipped by 2 bases and J by 10 bases; unmatched bases: 11. The germline V gene has CDR1 MNHEY and CDR2 SVGAGI. The CDR3 consists of 15 residues. CDR3 region: CASSYGSSGQREQFF. CDR3 nucleotide sequence: TGTGCCAGCAGTTACGGGTCTAGCGGTCAGAGAGAGCAGTTCTTC.

This clone was seen more than once but under ten times. The V call is TRBV7-2, the J call TRBJ2-1; 8 bases line up with TRBD2. From germline, CDR1 is SGHTA and CDR2 FQGNSA. V was clipped by 1 base and J by 5 bases; unmatched bases: 4. The CDR3 totals 15 residues. The CDR3: CASSLDAGGHNEQFF. CDR3 nucleotide sequence: TGTGCCAGCAGCTTAGACGCGGGGGGTCACAATGAGCAGTTCTTC.

This chain uses TRBV6-5 with TRBJ1-2; TRBD1 matches at 9 bases. V trimming: 2 bases; J trimming: 4 bases; junction bases outside the gene matches: 8. The length of the CDR3 is 16 residues. Germline CDR1 is MNHEY and CDR2 is SVGAGI. The DNA of the CDR3 is TGTGCCAGCAGTTACGAGGGACAGGGTTTAGTCTATGGCTACACCTTC. Residues: CASSYEGQGLVYGYTF.

CDR3 in amino acids: CSVTGQGTMNTEAFF. The DNA for the CDR3 is TGCAGCGTAACGGGACAGGGGACCATGAACACTGAAGCTTTCTTT. The chain links TRBV29-1 to TRBJ1-1, with 10 bases fitting TRBD1. The germline V gene encodes CDR1 SQVTM and CDR2 ANQGSEA. V trimming: 6 bases; J trimming: 0 bases; junction bases outside the gene matches: 7. This CDR3 region has 15 residues. The variable domain in full, with the rest retrieved from reference TRBV29-1 and TRBJ1-1, is SAVISQKPSRDICQRGTSLTIQCQVDSQVTMMFWYRQQPGQSLTLIATANQGSEATYESGFVIDKFPISRPNLTFSTLTVSNMSPEDSSIYLCSVTGQGTMNTEAFFGQGTRLTVV.

DNA for the CDR3: TGTGCTAGTGGTTCCGGGACTAGCGGAGAAGAGACCCAGTACTTC. Translated: CASGSGTSGEETQYF. The chain couples TRBV12-5 to TRBJ2-5, with 11 bases identical to TRBD2. V trimming: 4 bases; J trimming: 3 bases; junction bases outside the gene matches: 4. The germline CDR1 and CDR2 sequences are LGHNT and FRNRAP. The CDR3 loop spans 15 amino acids.

The CDR3 DNA reads as TGTGCCAGCAGCCAGTCCCGGGGGGCCCCCATGAACACTGAAGCTTTCTTT. It yields the protein CASSQSRGAPMNTEAFF. The rearrangement uses TRBV5-4 and TRBJ1-1; a possible D gene is TRBD1 (6 bases). Trimming left V 4 bases short and J 0 bases short, with 19 bases between. Germline CDR1 reads SGHNT; CDR2 reads YYREEE (reference sequence). This CDR3 is 17 amino acids long.

This clone was observed once. This chain connects TRBV5-6 to TRBJ1-2; a weak D match, TRBD1 (6 bases). CDR1 and CDR2 (germline): SGHDT, YYEEEE. The V end lost 2 bases, the J end lost 5 bases, and 19 bases lay between the germline ends. The CDR3 spans 16 residues. CDR3 amino acids: CASSLGGRLPGYGYTF. For the CDR3, the DNA is TGTGCCAGCAGCTTAGGGGGACGGCTCCCTGGATATGGCTACACCTTC. Full variable domain (remainder filled in from reference TRBV5-6 and TRBJ1-2): DAGVTQSPTHLIKTRGQQVTLRCSPKSGHDTVSWYQQALGQGPQFIFQYYEEEERQRGNFPDRFSGHQFPNYSSELNVNALLLGDSALYLCASSLGGRLPGYGYTFGSGTRLTVV.

The rearrangement links TRBV5-1 to TRBJ2-1, with D perhaps TRBD1 (5 bases). V was cut by 4 bases and J by 9 bases, with 11 bases left in between. CDR1 and CDR2 (germline): SGHRS, YFSETQ. This CDR3 contains 12 residues. CDR3 in DNA: TGCGCCAGCAGCCTAACGACAGTTGAGCAGTTCTTC. Translating gives CASSLTTVEQFF.

CDR3 sequence: CASRTAAGRQPQHF. CDR3 bases: TGCGCCAGCAGGACGGCGGCAGGGCGTCAGCCCCAGCATTTT. The V gene is TRBV10-2, the J gene TRBJ1-5, with D perhaps matching TRBD1 (5 bases). Germline CDR1 and CDR2: WSHSY and SAAADI. CDR3 length: 14 amino acids. Trimming stripped 6 bases from V and 6 bases from J, with 15 bases between.

The chain employs TRBV21-1 and TRBJ1-5. TRBV21-1 is described as a pseudogene. CDR3 size: 14 residues. The DNA of the CDR3 is TGTGCCAGCAGCACCCGAGGAGGGAATCAGCCCCAGCATTTT. It yields the protein CASSTRGGNQPQHF.

V usage is TRBV5-1 and J usage is TRBJ2-5, with a weak D call TRBD2 (5 bases). V shed 4 bases and J shed 1 base, with 20 bases lying between them. In germline, CDR1 is SGHRS, CDR2 YFSETQ. CDR3 length equals 17 residues. The CDR3: CASSEIWTRGIQETQYF. In DNA, the CDR3 is TGCGCCAGCAGCGAAATTTGGACTCGAGGGATCCAAGAGACCCAGTACTTC. Supplemented by reference TRBV5-1 and TRBJ2-5, the full variable domain reads KAGVTQTPRYLIKTRGQQVTLSCSPISGHRSVSWYQQTPGQGLQFLFEYFSETQRNKGNFPGRFSGRQFSNSRSEMNVSTLELGDSALYLCASSEIWTRGIQETQYFGPGTRLLVL.

The chain combines TRBV19 with TRBJ2-7, with 10 positions matching TRBD1. The CDR3 is 13 residues long. After removal of 7 bases from V and 7 bases from J, the junction contained 7 bases not matched to a gene. The germline V gene encodes CDR1 LNHDA and CDR2 SQIVND (reference sequence). CDR3: CASTRQGAGEQYF. CDR3 DNA sequence: TGTGCCAGTACGCGACAGGGGGCAGGGGAGCAGTACTTC.

This clone was seen more than once but under ten times. This chain links TRBV25-1 with TRBJ2-3; possibly TRBD2 for D (7 bases). V shed 4 bases and J shed 2 bases, with 16 bases lying between them. This CDR3 is built from 16 residues. The V gene's germline CDR1 is MGHDK and CDR2 SYGVNS. The CDR3 nucleotides read TGTGCCAGCAGTGGATTAGGGGGGGCCTCCACAGATACGCAGTATTTT. As protein: CASSGLGGASTDTQYF.

In its sample, this clone was seen once. The chain is built from TRBV18 and TRBJ1-2, with TRBD1 matching over 7 bases. J was trimmed by 8 bases and V by 5 bases; bases with no gene match: 14. CDR1 and CDR2 from the germline V gene are KGHSH and LQKENI. The CDR3 has 15 amino acids. Written as DNA, the CDR3 is TGTGCCAGCTCAATCAAACCTGGGACAGTTGACGGCTACACCTTC. Its translation: CASSIKPGTVDGYTF.

The chain is built from TRBV27 and TRBJ1-3; no firm D call. Germline CDR1 MNHEY, CDR2 SMNVEV (reference sequence). V lost 0 bases, J lost 1 base, and 10 bases lay in between. This CDR3 is 16 amino acids long. CDR3 sequence reads: CASSLSQAASGNTIYF. The CDR3 DNA reads TGTGCCAGCAGTTTATCGCAGGCAGCTTCTGGAAACACCATATATTTT.

The chain recombines TRBV30 with TRBJ1-1, with 7 bases identical to TRBD1. V trimming: 8 bases; J trimming: 0 bases; junction bases outside the gene matches: 6. CDR3 length: 13 residues. Germline CDR1 reads GTSNPN; CDR2 reads SVGIG (reference sequence). In DNA, the CDR3 is TGTGCCGCCGTGACAGGGATGAACACTGAAGCTTTCTTT. This translates into CAAVTGMNTEAFF.

The chain uses TRBV6-5 and TRBJ1-5; D remains unclear. The CDR3 spans 11 residues. Germline V gives CDR1 MNHEY, CDR2 SVGAGI. V was trimmed by 6 bases and J by 3 bases, leaving 3 bases between them. CDR3 nucleotides: TGTGCCAGCAGCCTCAATCAGCCCCAGCATTTT. Its protein product is CASSLNQPQHF.